Sequencing of this T cell receptor beta chain was carried out in a study of T cell responses to AZD1222 COVID-19 vaccine. Study-wide context: Both about-4-week and about-12-week second-dose recipients were combined.

Sequenced by immunoSEQ multiplex PCR; TCRdb stores in-frame clones only, minus some. Among roughly 100,000 clones listed, about 88% were seen once. The CDR3 length is 13 residues. The ends were cut back, 4 bases at V and 3 bases at J, with 8 bases in the middle. Germline V lookup: CDR1 LNHDA, CDR2 SQIVND (reference sequence). Points from the study as a whole: Repertoires were sampled only after the peak T cell response. Across spike, vaccine-associated CD4 TCRs were found, dominant at 160-218 and 743-854. Most donors were white British and more were female, and clonal diversity was possibly underestimated.

As regards this clone: Its target is unknown.

This TCR derives from an adult in good health. The source was peripheral blood, collected on day 0 of AZD1222 vaccination. The chain is built from TRBV19 and TRBJ2-3; no clear D gene. CDR3 loop: CASSKSGTDTQYF. In DNA, the CDR3 is TGTGCCAGTAGTAAGTCCGGGACAGATACGCAGTATTTT.